The rows below give T cell receptor beta chains drawn from one sample of a study of early stage breast cancer tumors. Generated by immunoSEQ multiplex PCR, the TCRdb table keeps only in-frame clones and is missing some. Here the sample spans about 69,000 clones, around 80% being singletons. The sequenced sample consisted of blood. These receptors were obtained from a person aged 40-50 years with breast cancer. Each CDR3 is given with its conserved first and last residue. A D gene is named only where the DNA matches it firmly. Clone size is given for some rows only: seen once, a few or many times, or a class if the clone is expanded.

V,D,J,size,CDR3,DNA
TRBV6-4,NA,TRBJ2-1,NA,CASSQRSSYNEQFF,TGTGCCAGCAGTCAGAGGAGCTCCTACAATGAGCAGTTCTTC
TRBV28,NA,TRBJ2-7,few,CASRGVDRTYEQYF,TGTGCCAGCAGGGGGGTTGACAGAACCTACGAGCAGTACTTC
TRBV19,TRBD1,TRBJ1-1,NA,CASGGQGMNTEAFF,TGTGCCAGCGGGGGACAGGGGATGAACACTGAAGCTTTCTTT
TRBV6-9,TRBD1,TRBJ2-7,NA,CASSRIWPPGQGYEQYF,TGTGCCAGCAGTCGAATATGGCCCCCGGGACAGGGCTACGAGCAGTACTTC
TRBV9,TRBD2,TRBJ2-1,once,CASSAGLAEDNEQFF,TGTGCCAGCAGCGCGGGACTAGCGGAAGACAATGAGCAGTTCTTC
TRBV30,NA,TRBJ1-2,NA,CACSRDRPYGYTF,TGTGCCTGCTCCCGAGACAGGCCCTATGGCTACACCTTC
TRBV5-4,NA,TRBJ2-7,NA,CASSDRFRSYEQYF,TGTGCCAGCAGCGACAGGTTTCGGTCCTACGAGCAGTACTTC
TRBV11-3,NA,TRBJ2-1,NA,CASSPRDKLEQFF,TGTGCCAGCAGCCCTCGGGACAAATTAGAGCAGTTCTTC
TRBV30,TRBD1,TRBJ2-1,NA,CAWSVYGQAGDEQFF,TGTGCCTGGAGTGTTTATGGACAGGCCGGCGATGAGCAGTTCTTC
TRBV27,NA,TRBJ1-1,NA,CASSLSGGGAEAFF,TGTGCCAGCAGTTTATCGGGGGGTGGCGCTGAAGCTTTCTTT
TRBV7-3,NA,TRBJ2-1,NA,CASSPQNNEQFF,TGTGCCAGCAGCCCCCAGAATAATGAGCAGTTCTTC
TRBV5-4,NA,TRBJ1-2,NA,CASSPTGFSGYTF,TGTGCCAGCAGCCCCACAGGATTCTCTGGCTACACCTTC
TRBV27,NA,TRBJ1-5,NA,CASSPRGGGQPQHF,TGTGCCAGCAGTCCCCGCGGGGGAGGTCAGCCCCAGCATTTT
TRBV28,NA,TRBJ1-3,few,CASSSYSNGNTIYF,TGTGCCAGCAGTTCCTACAGCAACGGAAACACCATATATTTT
TRBV4-1,NA,TRBJ2-7,NA,CASSQVGDDEQYF,TGCGCCAGCAGCCAAGTAGGGGACGACGAGCAGTACTTC
TRBV19,TRBD2,TRBJ2-4,NA,CASSTLAGEVIQYF,TGTGCCAGTAGTACCCTAGCGGGAGAGGTCATTCAGTACTTC
TRBV5-8,NA,TRBJ1-1,NA,CASSLEFGVTNTEAFF,TGTGCCAGCAGCTTGGAGTTTGGGGTTACGAACACTGAAGCTTTCTTT
TRBV4-1,TRBD2,TRBJ2-1,NA,CASSQDPSLAGGVNYNEQFF,TGCGCCAGCAGCCAAGACCCCTCACTAGCGGGAGGGGTCAACTACAATGAGCAGTTCTTC
TRBV28,NA,TRBJ1-3,NA,CASSSQGPRTGNTIYF,TGTGCCAGCAGTTCTCAGGGGCCTAGAACTGGAAACACCATATATTTT
TRBV28,NA,TRBJ2-7,NA,CASLRGGTYEQYF,TGTGCCAGCCTTAGGGGGGGGACCTACGAGCAGTACTTC
TRBV25-1,NA,TRBJ2-7,NA,CASRGTDFYEQYF,TGTGCCAGCCGGGGGACAGACTTCTACGAGCAGTACTTC
TRBV5-6,NA,TRBJ2-1,NA,CASSRWGRGFYNEQFF,TGTGCCAGCAGCCGGTGGGGGAGGGGGTTCTACAATGAGCAGTTCTTC
TRBV19,NA,TRBJ2-3,NA,CASSSRHLDTQYF,TGTGCCAGTAGTTCCCGTCATTTAGATACGCAGTATTTT
TRBV18,TRBD1,TRBJ1-1,NA,CASSPRSGGDPEAFF,TGTGCCAGCTCACCACGATCAGGGGGCGACCCTGAAGCTTTCTTT
TRBV12-1,NA,TRBJ1-2,NA,CASSDSRRREGYGYTF,TGTGCCAGCAGCGACTCTAGACGGAGGGAGGGATATGGCTACACCTTC
TRBV29-1,TRBD1,TRBJ2-7,NA,CSVATGALLETYEQYF,TGCAGCGTCGCCACAGGGGCCCTACTAGAAACCTACGAGCAGTACTTC
TRBV18,NA,TRBJ2-7,NA,CASSPPRGGEQYF,TGTGCCAGCTCACCCCCCAGAGGAGGCGAGCAGTACTTC
TRBV11-2,NA,TRBJ2-3,NA,CASSWGVRSTDTQYF,TGTGCCAGCAGCTGGGGCGTCAGAAGCACAGATACGCAGTATTTT
TRBV11-2,NA,TRBJ2-7,NA,CASSLFYEQYF,TGTGCCAGCAGCTTATTCTACGAGCAGTACTTC
TRBV7-9,TRBD1,TRBJ2-5,NA,CASSLHTGTGGGETQYF,TGTGCCAGCAGCTTACATACCGGGACAGGGGGAGGAGAGACCCAGTACTTC
TRBV5-8,TRBD1,TRBJ1-1,NA,CASPVQFVEPGGNTEAFF,TGTGCCAGCCCCGTGCAGTTCGTTGAGCCAGGGGGGAACACTGAAGCTTTCTTT
TRBV28,NA,TRBJ1-3,NA,CASSLQTGISGNTIYF,TGTGCCAGCAGTTTACAGACGGGAATCTCTGGAAACACCATATATTTT
TRBV10-3,TRBD1,TRBJ1-1,NA,CAIRPGQGPTEAFF,TGTGCCATCAGGCCGGGACAGGGGCCCACTGAAGCTTTCTTT
TRBV14,NA,TRBJ2-4,NA,CASSQDLGGEAKNIQYF,TGTGCCAGCAGCCAAGATTTAGGAGGGGAAGCCAAAAACATTCAGTACTTC
TRBV5-6,NA,TRBJ2-1,NA,CASSFTSGTYNEQFF,TGTGCCAGCAGCTTTACGAGCGGAACTTACAATGAGCAGTTCTTC
TRBV4-2,NA,TRBJ2-5,NA,CASSQGSGSYQETQYF,TGTGCCAGCAGCCAAGGAAGCGGTTCTTACCAAGAGACCCAGTACTTC
TRBV28,NA,TRBJ1-1,few,CASSSPRRAFF,TGTGCCAGCAGTTCCCCCCGTAGGGCTTTCTTT
TRBV5-6,NA,TRBJ2-5,NA,CASSLGPPGETQYF,TGTGCCAGCAGCTTGGGGCCACCGGGGGAGACCCAGTACTTC
TRBV5-1,TRBD2,TRBJ2-1,NA,CASSSGVAGAYNEQFF,TGCGCCAGCAGCTCCGGGGTAGCGGGAGCTTACAATGAGCAGTTCTTC
TRBV28,NA,TRBJ2-2,NA,CASINSGNTGELFF,TGTGCCAGCATAAATTCTGGGAACACCGGGGAGCTGTTTTTT
TRBV2,NA,TRBJ1-2,few,CASSEAIEYGYTF,TGTGCCAGCAGTGAAGCAATCGAATATGGCTACACCTTC
TRBV5-1,TRBD1,TRBJ1-4,NA,CASNPGQGREKLFF,TGCGCCAGCAACCCGGGACAGGGGCGTGAAAAACTGTTTTTT
TRBV9,NA,TRBJ1-2,NA,CASSAGGWGYTF,TGTGCCAGCAGCGCGGGGGGATGGGGCTACACCTTC
TRBV6-5,NA,TRBJ2-6,NA,CASSYASDSGANVLTF,TGTGCCAGCAGTTACGCTAGCGACTCTGGGGCCAACGTCCTGACTTTC
TRBV28,NA,TRBJ2-7,NA,CASSLGEGRDYEQYF,TGTGCCAGCAGCCTAGGCGAGGGACGGGACTACGAGCAGTACTTC
TRBV4-1,NA,TRBJ1-5,few,CASSQGQTDQPQHF,TGCGCCAGCAGCCAGGGACAAACGGATCAGCCCCAGCATTTT
TRBV27,NA,TRBJ2-2,NA,CASSFIAVGDIYTGELFF,TGTGCCAGCAGTTTCATAGCTGTGGGGGACATATACACCGGGGAGCTGTTTTTT
TRBV6-1,TRBD1,TRBJ2-3,NA,CASSELDRGQDTQYF,TGTGCCAGCAGTGAACTAGACAGGGGGCAAGATACGCAGTATTTT
TRBV28,NA,TRBJ2-7,few,CASSFSYEQYF,TGTGCCAGCAGTTTCTCCTACGAGCAGTACTTC
TRBV30,TRBD2,TRBJ2-5,NA,CAWETSGAQETQYF,TGTGCCTGGGAGACTAGCGGGGCCCAAGAGACCCAGTACTTC
TRBV11-3,NA,TRBJ2-1,NA,CASSINSLNEQFF,TGTGCCAGCAGCATCAATAGCTTAAATGAGCAGTTCTTC
TRBV6-5,NA,TRBJ1-2,once,CASSYRGHGGYTF,TGTGCCAGCAGTTACAGGGGACACGGTGGCTACACCTTC
TRBV7-3,NA,TRBJ2-3,NA,CASSLNQGDTQYF,TGTGCCAGCAGCCTAAACCAGGGAGATACGCAGTATTTT
TRBV25-1,NA,TRBJ1-1,once,CASSGGTGLNTEAFF,TGTGCCAGCAGTGGGGGGACGGGACTGAACACTGAAGCTTTCTTT
TRBV11-2,TRBD2,TRBJ2-7,NA,CASSLVPSGSRNEQYF,TGTGCCAGCAGCTTAGTCCCTAGCGGGAGTCGGAACGAGCAGTACTTC
TRBV10-3,NA,TRBJ2-1,NA,CAIGRGGYNEQFF,TGTGCCATCGGCAGGGGGGGTTACAATGAGCAGTTCTTC
TRBV6-1,TRBD1,TRBJ2-7,NA,CASSRQGMGYEQYF,TGTGCCAGCAGTAGACAGGGGATGGGTTACGAGCAGTACTTC
TRBV6-6,NA,TRBJ2-7,NA,CASSLRGAYEQYF,TGTGCCAGCAGTTTGCGCGGCGCCTACGAGCAGTACTTC
TRBV5-6,TRBD1,TRBJ2-1,NA,CASSAAGTANEQFF,TGTGCCAGCAGCGCCGCCGGGACAGCAAATGAGCAGTTCTTC
TRBV15,NA,TRBJ1-5,NA,CATTMGGGQPQHF,TGTGCCACCACCATGGGGGGAGGTCAGCCCCAGCATTTT